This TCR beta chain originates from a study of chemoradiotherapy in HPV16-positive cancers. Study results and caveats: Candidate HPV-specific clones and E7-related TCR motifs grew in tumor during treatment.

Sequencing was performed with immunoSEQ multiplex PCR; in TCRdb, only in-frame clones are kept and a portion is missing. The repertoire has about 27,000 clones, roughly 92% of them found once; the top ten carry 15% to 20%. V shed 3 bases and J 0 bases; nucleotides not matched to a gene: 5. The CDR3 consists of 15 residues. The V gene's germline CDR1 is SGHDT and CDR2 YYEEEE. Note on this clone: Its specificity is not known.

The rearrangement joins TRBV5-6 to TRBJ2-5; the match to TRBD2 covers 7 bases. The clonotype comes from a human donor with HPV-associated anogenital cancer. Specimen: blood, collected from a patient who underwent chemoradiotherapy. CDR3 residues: CASSSERGHQETQYF. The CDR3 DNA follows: TGTGCCAGCAGCTCAGAGCGGGGACACCAAGAGACCCAGTACTTC.